Following are 22 T cell receptor beta chains from one sample sequenced in a study of cytomegalovirus exposure and HLA in healthy donors. In the PCR, 60 Vbeta and 13 Jbeta primers were used. The repertoire was sequenced with immunoSEQ multiplex PCR; TCRdb's copy has only in-frame clones and lacks some. This table has some 150,000 clones, about 70% appearing once. Sequencing used PBMCs. Receptor source: a middle-aged woman in good health and CMV-seronegative.

The chain combines TRBV19 with TRBJ1-1; 9 bases are shared with TRBD1. V trimming: 3 bases; J trimming: 6 bases; junction bases outside the gene matches: 8. This CDR3 is built from 15 residues. CDR1 LNHDA and CDR2 SQIVND come from the germline V gene (reference sequence). In nucleotides, the CDR3 is TGTGCCAGTAGTATGGCGACAGGGGGTGTGCCTGAAGCTTTCTTT. Its translation: CASSMATGGVPEAFF.

The J gene is TRBJ2-7, the V gene TRBV7-2; the D gene is possibly TRBD2 (6 bases). Per germline, CDR1 SGHTA and CDR2 FQGNSA. The CDR3 runs to 13 residues. Trimming left V 3 bases short and J 4 bases short, with 10 bases between. The CDR3 DNA reads TGTGCCAGCAGCTTTACGGCGGGATACGAGCAGTACTTC. It translates to CASSFTAGYEQYF. The full variable domain, rest sourced from reference TRBV7-2 and TRBJ2-7, is GAGVSQSPSNKVTEKGKDVELRCDPISGHTALYWYRQSLGQGLEFLIYFQGNSAPDKSGLPSDRFSAERTGGSVSTLTIQRTQQEDSAVYLCASSFTAGYEQYFGPGTRLTVT.

The table lists this clone with a count of one. V gene TRBV30 combines with J gene TRBJ1-2; no clear D gene. The germline V gene encodes CDR1 GTSNPN and CDR2 SVGIG (reference sequence). V lost 3 bases to trimming and J lost 7 bases, with 9 bases between them. There are 11 residues in the CDR3. CDR3 loop: CAWREAPGYTF. CDR3 nucleotides: TGTGCCTGGAGAGAGGCCCCTGGCTACACCTTC.

The chain links TRBV4-2 to TRBJ2-5, with D maybe TRBD2 (6 bases). The CDR3 runs to 15 residues. Between the trimmed V and J ends, which lost 0 bases and 2 bases, there was a span of 10 bases. Germline lookup yields CDR1 LGHNA and CDR2 YNFKEQ. CDR3 bases: TGTGCCAGCAGCCAAGATAGCGGAGATCAAGAGACCCAGTACTTC. Translation: CASSQDSGDQETQYF.

This clone was counted between two and nine times. The chain's CDR3 is CASTTYGANVLTF. As DNA, the CDR3 is TGTGCCAGTACCACTTATGGGGCCAACGTCCTGACTTTC. The gene calls are TRBV2 and TRBJ2-6; no clear D gene. This CDR3 comprises 13 residues. The V gene lost 9 bases and the J gene lost 3 bases, with 9 bases spanning the gap. Germline lookup yields CDR1 SNHLY and CDR2 FYNNEI.

The chain employs TRBV15 and TRBJ2-5; 9 bases line up with TRBD2. The CDR3 runs to 16 residues. Germline CDR1 and CDR2: LNHNV and YYDKDF (reference sequence). V trimming: 2 bases; J trimming: 5 bases; junction bases outside the gene matches: 9. The CDR3 DNA reads as TGTGCCACCAGCAGATCGGAACGTAGCGGGGGTGAGACCCAGTACTTC. Its protein product is CATSRSERSGGETQYF.

The chain couples TRBV2 to TRBJ1-2; tentatively, D is TRBD1 (6 bases). The CDR3 spans 13 residues. Germline V gene sequence: CDR1 SNHLY, CDR2 FYNNEI. V lost 4 bases and J lost 6, with 12 bases in between. The CDR3 loop reads CASSADRDHGYTF. The CDR3 region has the DNA TGTGCCAGCAGTGCGGACAGAGACCATGGCTACACCTTC.

A single count supports this clone. The V and J genes are TRBV18 and TRBJ2-5, with 8 bases fitting TRBD2. CDR3 length: 15 residues. Per germline, CDR1 KGHSH and CDR2 LQKENI. Trimming at V came to 1 base and at J to 3 bases, leaving 4 bases not matched to a gene. CDR3 amino acids: CASSPRVGGEETQYF. In DNA, the CDR3 is TGTGCCAGCTCACCACGGGTCGGGGGGGAAGAGACCCAGTACTTC.

This chain uses TRBV28 with TRBJ1-2; a weak D match, TRBD1 (5 bases). Germline CDR1 is MDHEN and CDR2 is SYDVKM. V lost 5 bases, J lost 2 bases, and 15 bases lay in between. This CDR3 is 15 amino acids long. Here the CDR3 DNA reads TGTGCCAGCAGTGTCGCCAGGTCAGGGAACTATGGCTACACCTTC. It translates to CASSVARSGNYGYTF.

V is TRBV6-6 and J is TRBJ1-4; 10 bases line up with TRBD1. The CDR3 has 15 residues. V lost 6 bases, J lost 6 bases, and 7 bases stayed unmatched. Germline CDR1 reads MNHNY; CDR2 reads SVGAGI (reference sequence). CDR3 residues: CASSSTGTGDEKLFF. CDR3 DNA sequence: TGTGCCAGCAGCTCCACCGGGACAGGGGATGAAAAACTGTTTTTT.

The J gene is TRBJ1-4, the V gene TRBV5-6, with D possibly TRBD1 on 5 matching bases. CDR1 and CDR2 from the germline V gene are SGHDT and YYEEEE. V lost 2 bases and J lost 4, with 15 bases in between. The CDR3 covers 16 residues. The CDR3 is CASSFDGGRFNEKLFF. CDR3 bases: TGTGCCAGCAGCTTTGACGGGGGACGCTTTAATGAAAAACTGTTTTTT.

J is TRBJ1-6 and V is TRBV10-3, with D unclear. V was pared by 3 bases and J by 5 bases, with 11 bases between. Germline CDR1 and CDR2: ENHRY and SYGVKD. This CDR3 spans 15 amino acids. The CDR3 DNA reads TGTGCCATCAGTGAACGGGAGAGGGATAATTCACCCCTCCACTTT. Its protein product is CAISERERDNSPLHF.

The chain carries TRBV5-8 and TRBJ1-3; D possibly corresponds to TRBD1 (6 bases). The V end was cut by 4 bases, the J end by 7 bases, with 15 bases between. The CDR3 covers 14 residues. Germline V gene sequence: CDR1 SGHTS, CDR2 YDEGEE. CDR3 nucleotide sequence: TGTGCCAGCAGCCTCGGGACACATAAGAACACCATATATTTT. Its translation is CASSLGTHKNTIYF.

The chain is built from TRBV29-1 and TRBJ1-3; TRBD1 matches 7 bases. J was trimmed by 4 bases and V by 5 bases; bases with no gene match: 5. CDR1 is SQVTM, CDR2 ANQGSEA, per germline. The CDR3 has 13 residues. The CDR3 sequence is CSVSQQGGNTIYF. The CDR3 DNA sequence: TGCAGCGTTAGTCAACAGGGGGGAAACACCATATATTTT.

The genes are TRBV7-9 and TRBJ2-7; 7 bases match TRBD2. The CDR3 is 14 residues long. The ends lost 6 bases at V and 1 base at J; junction bases unmatched: 6. CDR1 and CDR2 from the germline V gene are SEHNR and FQNEAQ (reference sequence). CDR3 protein: CASRAGGGSYEQYF. CDR3 bases: TGTGCCAGCAGAGCCGGCGGGGGTTCCTACGAGCAGTACTTC.

The chain is built from TRBV28 and TRBJ1-1; 7 bases are shared with TRBD1. V trimming: 3 bases; J trimming: 5 bases; junction bases outside the gene matches: 6. Germline CDR1 is MDHEN and CDR2 is SYDVKM. The CDR3 spans 14 residues. Here the CDR3 reads CASSFLGGKTEAFF. In nucleotides, the CDR3 is TGTGCCAGCAGTTTTTTAGGGGGCAAGACTGAAGCTTTCTTT. The complete variable domain, with remaining parts taken from reference TRBV28 and TRBJ1-1, reads DVKVTQSSRYLVKRTGEKVFLECVQDMDHENMFWYRQDPGLGLRLIYFSYDVKMKEKGDIPEGYSVSREKKERFSLILESASTNQTSMYLCASSFLGGKTEAFFGQGTRLTVV.

This chain joins TRBV27 and TRBJ1-5; D unresolved. V was trimmed by 3 bases and J by 4 bases, leaving 7 bases between them. Germline CDR1 is MNHEY and CDR2 is SMNVEV (reference sequence). CDR3 size: 13 residues. The DNA of the CDR3 is TGTGCCAGCAGTTTCAGATTTAATCAGCCCCAGCATTTT. Protein: CASSFRFNQPQHF.

V and J are TRBV7-9 and TRBJ2-7; 10 nucleotides line up with TRBD2. This CDR3 has 13 residues. Germline CDR1 is SEHNR and CDR2 is FQNEAQ (reference sequence). The CDR3 loop is CSHEASGSGEQYF. DNA of the CDR3: TGTTCCCACGAGGCTAGCGGGAGTGGCGAGCAGTACTTC.

The rearrangement joins TRBV19 to TRBJ2-2, with 7 nucleotides matching TRBD1. Germline V gene data show CDR1 as LNHDA and CDR2 as SQIVND (reference sequence). J lost 2 bases, V lost 5 bases, and 11 bases had no gene match. The CDR3 extends over 17 amino acids. DNA for the CDR3: TGTGCCAGTAGTGCTTCACCGGGACAGCTAAACACCGGGGAGCTGTTTTTT. Its protein is CASSASPGQLNTGELFF.

V and J are TRBV5-1 and TRBJ1-1, with 9 nucleotides matching TRBD1. After removal of 0 bases from V and 1 base from J, the junction contained 10 bases not matched to a gene. In germline, CDR1 is SGHRS, CDR2 YFSETQ. This CDR3 region has 18 residues. CDR3 nucleotides: TGCGCCAGCAGCTTGGCCGGGACAGGGAGGGGGAGGAACACTGAAGCTTTCTTT. Translation gives CASSLAGTGRGRNTEAFF.

A note on this clone: Other DNA sequences in this specimen translate into the identical CDR3. The V gene is TRBV6-5, the J gene TRBJ1-1, with unresolved D. V was cut by 4 bases and J by 2 bases, with 5 bases left in between. The CDR3 totals 12 residues. Germline V gene lookup returns CDR1 MNHEY and CDR2 SVGAGI. This CDR3 reads CASSFRNTEAFF. The CDR3 region has the DNA TGTGCCAGCAGTTTTCGTAACACTGAAGCTTTCTTT.

The chain links TRBV5-1 to TRBJ2-7, with 12 bases that match TRBD2. The CDR3 has 15 residues. Trimming cost V 1 base and J 4 bases; bases outside gene matches: 3. The germline gives CDR1 SGHRS, CDR2 YFSETQ. The CDR3 loop reads CASSLLTSGGYEQYF. In DNA, the CDR3 is TGCGCCAGCAGCTTGCTTACTAGCGGGGGGTACGAGCAGTACTTC.